The present T cell receptor (beta chain) was sequenced within a study of response to subunit inactivated influenza vaccine. General study results and limits: There was a suggestion from the authors that each seasonal influenza vaccination recruits few new T cells.

TCRdb ran MiXCR on the RT-PCR reads and lists one entry per CDR3 protein. Here the sample spans roughly 290,000 distinct CDR3 sequences, 21% being singletons. This clonotype was found many times. Antigen: not known. This receptor was obtained from a man aged 50 to 75 who received an inactivated influenza vaccine. The specimen comprised PBMCs from blood, sampled approximately 22 months after vaccination.

The CDR3 nucleotides are TGTGCCAGCAGCTTAGATAAGGCGGAGGGCGAACGGAGGGCCCAGTACTTC. It is translated as CASSLDKAEGERRAQYF. The chain combines TRBV11-2 with TRBJ2-5; possible D gene TRBD2, 6 bases. CDR3 length: 17 residues. The germline V gene encodes CDR1 SGHAT and CDR2 FQNNGV. The ends were cut back, 0 bases at V and 9 bases at J, with 23 bases in the middle.